This entry is about one T cell receptor beta chain. Its antigen remains unknown. This sample was taken from a study of T cell repertoires in cytomegalovirus infection. As for the study in general: CMV infection plus the matching HLA type was flagged by public TCR beta signatures.

CDR1 SEHNR and CDR2 FQNEAQ come from the germline V gene (reference sequence). The CDR3 length is 14 residues. Trimming stripped 1 base from V and 5 bases from J, with 9 bases between. The study, taken as a whole, reports: What dominated the ex vivo response were HLA-C-restricted CMV-specific TCR beta clonotypes. Pooled public TCR beta family frequency picked out CMV carriers with the relevant HLA.

TCRdb re-derived calls from the reads in MiXCR, one entry per CDR3 protein. The sample holds about 770,000 distinct CDR3 sequences, 25% to 30% seen once. The starting material was cultured CD8+ T cells from PBMCs, obtained from culture after CMV antigen stimulation. This chain links TRBV7-9 with TRBJ2-1, with D hard to call. The TCR sequence derives from a human donor in good health (CMV status not recorded). Some clones in this sample may be carry-over from other donors' samples. DNA for the CDR3: TGTGCCAGCAGCTTAGGTGGAACGCACAATGAGCAGTTCTTC. Amino acid sequence: CASSLGGTHNEQFF.